This entry features one T cell receptor (beta chain) sequence. Its antigen is unknown. This sample was included in a study of CD4+ T cells in melanoma. The CDR3 totals 14 residues. The ends were cut back, 4 bases at V and 4 bases at J, with 14 bases in the middle. CDR1 and CDR2 (germline): SGDLS, YYNGEE. The data were produced by immunoSEQ multiplex PCR, yet TCRdb's version contains in-frame clones alone and is incomplete. This table has about 140,000 clones, 85% to 95% appearing once. Findings and limits, study-wide: Diverse differentiation states were reported for melanoma neoantigen-specific CD4+ T cells. CD8+ T cell, macrophage and B cell function reportedly correlated with neoantigen-specific CD4+ T cells.

The rearrangement joins TRBV9 to TRBJ1-2, with D uncertain. The TCR comes from a human donor with melanoma. In DNA, the CDR3 is TGTGCCAGCAGCCCGACGACAAGCAGCTATGGCTACACCTTC. It encodes CASSPTTSSYGYTF. Full variable domain (rest looked up from reference TRBV9 and TRBJ1-2): DSGVTQTPKHLITATGQRVTLRCSPRSGDLSVYWYQQSLDQGLQFLIQYYNGEERAKGNILERFSAQQFPDLHSELNLSSLELGDSALYFCASSPTTSSYGYTFGSGTRLTVV.